The rows below give T cell receptor beta chains drawn from one sample of a study of shared clonotypes between healthy human individuals. TCRdb's table, derived via immunoSEQ multiplex PCR, lists solely in-frame clones and lacks some. In the table there are millions of clones, about 95% of which are singletons. Material: naive CD4+ T cells sorted from blood. The origin of the receptors is a man between 18 and 35 years old in good health. Both conserved end residues are trimmed from each CDR3. A clone size is listed for some rows: how often the clone was seen (once, few, many), or a class if it is expanded.

v_gene,abundance,j_gene,CDR3aa
TRBV7-9,-,TRBJ2-2,ASSLALKQGGNTGELF
TRBV2,-,TRBJ2-2,ASYLQGTNTGELF
TRBV18,-,TRBJ2-7,ASSPTLQGSYEQY
TRBV6-1,-,TRBJ1-6,ASSGGDRGSPLH
TRBV19,-,TRBJ2-7,ASSIGREQY
TRBV2,-,TRBJ1-3,ASAGSFGNTIY
TRBV7-3,once,TRBJ2-5,ASSLSGQETQY
TRBV9,-,TRBJ1-6,ASSVSNSPLH
TRBV5-1,-,TRBJ2-5,ASSHDRARVGETQY
TRBV11-2,-,TRBJ1-6,ASSPGTGLYNSPLH
TRBV4-1,-,TRBJ2-5,ASSPSVDSSGSFQETQY
TRBV19,-,TRBJ1-5,ATSWTGNQPQH
TRBV28,-,TRBJ1-5,ASSFTRRTGNQPQH
TRBV10-3,-,TRBJ1-6,AISVDSLVNSPLH
TRBV11-2,-,TRBJ2-7,ASSPARDRASYEQY
TRBV4-3,-,TRBJ2-3,ASSQGAGGPLDTQY
TRBV2,-,TRBJ2-5,ASSAGGAGETQY
TRBV27,-,TRBJ2-1,ASSPTRGLLAGGREHNEQF
TRBV4-1,-,TRBJ1-4,ASSQVLEKLF
TRBV7-2,-,TRBJ2-7,ASSSGFGLAGVGEQY
TRBV30,-,TRBJ1-3,AWEVGGNTIY
TRBV5-1,-,TRBJ2-1,ASSWGLAGFYNEQF
TRBV29-1,-,TRBJ2-3,SVVRAGSTDTQY
TRBV7-9,-,TRBJ1-4,ASSQRGQANEKLF
TRBV18,-,TRBJ2-7,ASSPLDRVGEQY
TRBV5-8,-,TRBJ2-4,ASSLARQGGPKNIQY
TRBV19,-,TRBJ2-2,ASSITDKGRTGELF
TRBV7-9,-,TRBJ2-1,ASSAPAPYNEQF
TRBV2,-,TRBJ2-2,ASSPIAGGPGELF
TRBV18,-,TRBJ1-1,ASSPETANTEAF
TRBV29-1,-,TRBJ2-5,SVAIGWYQETQY
TRBV6-5,-,TRBJ2-7,ASSYVTGGAYEQY
TRBV9,-,TRBJ2-5,ASSVAVGPQETQY
TRBV9,-,TRBJ2-7,ASSVVAVGAEQY
TRBV6-1,-,TRBJ1-2,ALREGSYGYT
TRBV6-1,-,TRBJ2-5,ASSDLGQGETQY
TRBV6-6,once,TRBJ2-5,ASSPRQVGETQY
TRBV6-5,once,TRBJ2-7,ASSASGTGHYEQY
TRBV5-8,-,TRBJ2-3,ASSPGLAGGFVMDTQY
TRBV15,-,TRBJ1-5,ATSTSWGQITNQPQH
TRBV4-1,-,TRBJ2-5,ASSQDQRTGVGETQY
TRBV4-3,once,TRBJ2-7,ASSSRLSAEQY
TRBV9,-,TRBJ2-2,ASSVVPYNTGELF
TRBV9,-,TRBJ2-7,ASSIRPGFMEQY
TRBV7-9,once,TRBJ1-3,ASSHASGSGNTIY
TRBV25-1,-,TRBJ2-5,ASSFGDQTQY
TRBV20-1,-,TRBJ2-3,SAHRGDTQY
TRBV6-1,-,TRBJ2-7,ASSEARRVHEQY
TRBV19,-,TRBJ2-3,ASSTPGLVTDTQY
TRBV7-9,-,TRBJ1-1,ASSFEGVSEAF
TRBV15,-,TRBJ1-2,ATSRVIETASALYGYT
TRBV7-9,-,TRBJ2-5,ASSPGLASEETQY
TRBV18,-,TRBJ1-3,ASSPPGQALGNTIY